A single TCR beta chain is shown here with its context. Its antigen specificity is not known. No much larger clone is present one base from it, and per-base qualities are unavailable. Collaborating institutions collected whole blood in K2EDTA tubes following their own protocols. Collaborator samples were shipped for TCRbeta analysis as frozen whole blood, isolated PBMCs, or DNA extracted from either sample type. The record originates from a study of blood T cell repertoires in COVID-19 (dated by TCRdb to 2019 to 2021). In terms of the full investigation: Samples from collaborators originated in the United States, Italy and Spain and spanned both the acute and convalescent phases of COVID-19. The material from the prospective study consisted of cDNA or gDNA derived from T cells, B-cell-depleted T cells, or PBMCs. Subjects who had been exposed to COVID-19, were actively infected with it, or had recovered from it provided the deeply sampled blood TCRbeta repertoires that made up the dataset. The repertoires were made available in a free public database intended to serve as a resource for research on the immune response to SARS-CoV-2. The samples were drawn from the first 160 participants of the ongoing ImmuneRACE study and from over 950 subjects provided by 6 global collaborators. The sample metadata nearly always contained a de-identified subject ID, COVID-19 status, age in years and sex. Where HLA class I and class II types were available, the types were taken from metadata supplied by the sample provider, not from assay-based typing. Study-wide findings and limitations: The quantity of clinical and demographic metadata differed by source and by participant and was supplied without curation.

Counted from cysteine to phenylalanine, this CDR3 has 11 amino acids. Of the read, only the CDR3 DNA is kept; its 33 bases are in frame from base 1. Trimming removed 6 bases from V and 7 bases from J, leaving 6 bases between the germline ends. As encoded in the germline V gene, CDR1 is MNHEY while CDR2 is SVGAGI. TCRbeta CDR3 regions were amplified from genomic DNA by means of the immunoSEQ Assay, a bias-controlled multiplex PCR. Per the original workflow: The number of nucleated cells in each sample was estimated by amplification of reference gene primers within the assay. To quantify the absolute abundance of each unique TCRbeta CDR3 rearrangement, sequence reads were collapsed and filtered. For each sample, productive Simpson clonality was calculated by taking the square root of Simpson's diversity index across productive rearrangements. The immuneACCESS repertoire file appears here via TCRdb, limited to in-frame rearrangements. These files lack a portion of the clones; in checked studies, under half of the deficit traces to unresolved V genes, and the cause of the others is not known. D and trimming were read from the DNA, whereas the V and J calls and clone size are those reported in that table. The sample table shows 85,000 to 95,000 clones, and roughly 84% are seen once. The ten largest clones represent around 4.5% of the sample.

This receptor was taken from a woman aged 80 or older with acute or convalescent COVID-19. Sequencing was carried out using peripheral blood. The rearranged segments are TRBV6-5 and TRBJ1-4, with no confident D gene call. The CDR3 in this case is CASRVGEKLFF. The nucleotide sequence is TGTGCCAGCAGAGTCGGTGAAAAACTGTTTTTT.